A single sample is the source of the 25 T cell receptor beta chains below, sequenced in a study of T cell repertoires in cytomegalovirus infection. TCRdb re-called the reads with MiXCR, one entry per CDR3 protein. The sample has some 300,000 distinct CDR3 sequences, around 10% seen once; the top ten hold around 2.5%. Specimen: PBMCs. These receptors were obtained from a human donor in good health (CMV status not recorded). Some clones in this sample may be carry-over from other donors' samples.

The chain links TRBV6-2 or TRBV6-3 to TRBJ2-2, with D tentatively TRBD2 (6 bases). Trimming shortened V by 5 bases and J by 0 bases, and 13 bases separated the two germline ends. This CDR3 is 16 amino acids long. Germline lookup yields CDR1 MNHEY and CDR2 SVGEGT. The CDR3 is CASSPRGFANTGELFF. The CDR3 bases are TGTGCCAGCAGTCCCCGGGGGTTCGCGAACACCGGGGAGCTGTTTTTT.

This CDR3 reads CASSEIAGAPDDEQFF. CDR3 nucleotides: TGCGCCAGCAGCGAAATAGCGGGGGCCCCCGACGATGAGCAGTTCTTC. The chain has TRBV5-1 and TRBJ2-1, with 9 bases that match TRBD2. CDR3 length: 16 amino acids. V dropped 4 bases and J dropped 8; count of bases not matched to a gene: 13. Germline lookup yields CDR1 SGHRS and CDR2 YFSETQ.

Many counts were recorded for this clonotype. The rearrangement joins TRBV2 to TRBJ1-5, with 10 bases identical to TRBD1. CDR1 and CDR2 from the germline V gene are SNHLY and FYNNEI. The trim removed 6 bases at V and 4 bases at J, leaving 9 bases unmatched. There are 16 residues in the CDR3. The CDR3 nucleotides read TGTGCCAGCAGAGGGGACAGGGGCCCTCGGAATCAGCCCCAGCATTTT. Its protein product is CASRGDRGPRNQPQHF.

The chain has TRBV28 and TRBJ2-2; 9 nucleotides match TRBD1. Germline V CDR1 and CDR2: MDHEN, SYDVKM. The length of the CDR3 is 12 residues. The V and J ends lost 8 bases and 9 bases, in that order; junction bases with no gene match: 4. The CDR3 sequence: CASGQGNRELFF. The CDR3 DNA reads TGTGCCAGCGGACAGGGGAACCGGGAGCTGTTTTTT. Combining the CDR3 with reference TRBV28 and TRBJ2-2 gives the whole variable domain DVKVTQSSRYLVKRTGEKVFLECVQDMDHENMFWYRQDPGLGLRLIYFSYDVKMKEKGDIPEGYSVSREKKERFSLILESASTNQTSMYLCASGQGNRELFFGEGSRLTVL.

The chain carries TRBV4-3 and TRBJ2-1, with D unclear. Trimming removed 0 bases from V and 5 bases from J, with 8 bases in between. The CDR3 consists of 14 residues. Germline V gene lookup returns CDR1 LGHNA and CDR2 YSLEER. The CDR3 protein is CASSQESRHNEQFF. The CDR3 DNA sequence: TGCGCCAGCAGCCAAGAATCCAGACACAATGAGCAGTTCTTC.

There are a few counts of this clonotype. The V and J genes are TRBV29-1 and TRBJ2-2; possibly TRBD1 or TRBD2 for D (5 bases each). The CDR3 spans 14 residues. The germline V gene encodes CDR1 SQVTM and CDR2 ANQGSEA. V was trimmed by 6 bases and J by 0 bases, leaving 11 bases between them. CDR3 in amino acids: CSVTGTSNTGELFF. CDR3 sequence (DNA): TGCAGCGTAACCGGGACGTCGAACACCGGGGAGCTGTTTTTT.

This chain connects TRBV5-8 to TRBJ2-1; 9 bases map to TRBD1. Germline CDR1 and CDR2: SGHTS and YDEGEE. CDR3 length: 16 residues. V lost 4 bases, J lost 1 base, and 6 bases stayed unmatched. CDR3 DNA sequence: TGTGCCAGCAGCACCTACAGGGGGCTTTCCTACAATGAGCAGTTCTTC. Protein product: CASSTYRGLSYNEQFF.

The chain recombines TRBV20-1 with TRBJ2-3; D unclear. Trimming removed 0 bases at V and 5 bases at J, with 9 bases between. CDR3 length: 13 amino acids. Germline V gives CDR1 DFQATT, CDR2 SNEGSKA (reference sequence). DNA of the CDR3: TGCAGTGCTAGAGACACCTCCCGAGATACGCAGTATTTT. Residues: CSARDTSRDTQYF.

There are many counts of this clonotype. The CDR3 DNA reads as TGTGCCAGCAGCGCCGGGACTAGCGGGGCGAGAATCGGGGAGCTGTTTTTT. Translation gives CASSAGTSGARIGELFF. V and J are TRBV7-8 and TRBJ2-2; 13 bases align to TRBD2. Germline CDR1 SGHVS, CDR2 FQNEAQ. The CDR3 extends over 17 amino acids. J gave up 7 bases and V 5 bases, and 10 bases lay outside the gene matches.

This clonotype has a handful of counts. The rearrangement uses TRBV20-1 and TRBJ2-5, with TRBD1 identical over 9 bases. Germline V gives CDR1 DFQATT, CDR2 SNEGSKA (reference sequence). V gave up 3 bases and J gave up 4 bases; unmatched junction bases: 6. The CDR3 runs to 14 residues. DNA of the CDR3: TGCAGTGCTAGTTTGGGACAGGGCGGAGAGACCCAGTACTTC. Residues: CSASLGQGGETQYF.

This clonotype was detected ten times or more. The chain links TRBV7-2 to TRBJ1-5, with D unclear. The CDR3 extends over 10 amino acids. Trimming removed 9 bases at V and 4 bases at J, with 4 bases between. The germline V gene has CDR1 SGHTA and CDR2 FQGNSA. The CDR3 sequence is CASSNQPQHF. CDR3 coding DNA: TGTGCCAGTTCGAATCAGCCCCAGCATTTT.

A remark on this clonotype: A much more abundant neighbour one base away suggests this may be a read error. The rearrangement links TRBV19 to TRBJ2-1, with a weak D call TRBD1 (6 bases). This CDR3 comprises 14 residues. Germline V gene lookup returns CDR1 LNHDA and CDR2 SQIVND (reference sequence). The ends were cut back, 5 bases at V and 7 bases at J, with 15 bases in the middle. CDR3: CASSATGIRNEQFF. CDR3 DNA: TGTGCCAGTAGTGCAACAGGGATAAGGAATGAGCAGTTCTTC.

Only a few counts were recorded for this clonotype. CDR3 residues: CASSQGLGEQYV. DNA of the CDR3: TGTGCCAGCAGCCAAGGCTTGGGGGAGCAGTACGTC. The gene calls are TRBV3-1 and TRBJ2-7, with unresolved D. The CDR3 spans 12 residues. V was pared by 1 base and J by 7 bases, with 8 bases between. Germline CDR1 reads LGHDT; CDR2 reads YNNKEL (reference sequence).

This clonotype was seen many times. The V and J genes are TRBV28 and TRBJ2-1; no reliable D call. The V end lost 6 bases, the J end lost 6 bases, and 3 bases lay between the germline ends. This CDR3 has 10 amino acids. Germline V lookup: CDR1 MDHEN, CDR2 SYDVKM. The CDR3, as DNA: TGTGCCAGCAGCCTCAATGAGCAGTTCTTC. This sequence encodes CASSLNEQFF.

V usage is TRBV2 and J usage is TRBJ2-3, with D tentatively TRBD2 (6 bases). V was cut by 6 bases and J by 1 base, with 20 bases left in between. The CDR3 has 17 amino acids. Germline values: CDR1 SNHLY, CDR2 FYNNEI. CDR3 nucleotide sequence: TGTGCCAGCAGCCCCCTTGCGGGGACCCTTGGCACAGATACGCAGTATTTT. This codes for CASSPLAGTLGTDTQYF.

The sample holds a few counts of this clonotype. The chain joins TRBV24-1 to TRBJ2-1; D not resolved. V was trimmed by 5 bases and J by 10 bases, leaving 11 bases between them. Germline assignment: CDR1 KGHDR and CDR2 SFDVKD. This CDR3 has 12 residues. CDR3 DNA sequence: TGTGCCACCAGTGTTGCAACCCGCGAGCAGTTCTTC. This sequence encodes CATSVATREQFF.

This chain joins TRBV10-3 and TRBJ1-6; D is ambiguous. The CDR3 consists of 14 residues. V was clipped by 6 bases and J by 7 bases, with 13 bases between them. The germline V gene has CDR1 ENHRY and CDR2 SYGVKD. CDR3 bases: TGTGCCATCAGCTCCGGCGTAAGGAATTCACCCCTCCACTTT. This codes for CAISSGVRNSPLHF.

This clonotype was detected many times. The chain recombines TRBV5-6 with TRBJ2-7; 16 bases fit TRBD2. CDR1 SGHDT and CDR2 YYEEEE come from the germline V gene. With 4 bases clipped from V and 5 bases from J, the junction kept 12 bases outside the gene matches. This CDR3 has 18 amino acids. CDR3 nucleotides: TGTGCCAGCAGCGCTTCCGGGACTAGCGGGGGGGCAAGGGACGAGCAGTACTTC. Its protein is CASSASGTSGGARDEQYF. Variable domain in full (rest from reference TRBV5-6 and TRBJ2-7): DAGVTQSPTHLIKTRGQQVTLRCSPKSGHDTVSWYQQALGQGPQFIFQYYEEEERQRGNFPDRFSGHQFPNYSSELNVNALLLGDSALYLCASSASGTSGGARDEQYFGPGTRLTVT.

This chain joins TRBV19 and TRBJ2-2; maybe TRBD1 (6 bases). Trimming pared 1 base from V and 5 bases from J, leaving 14 bases between. Per germline, CDR1 LNHDA and CDR2 SQIVND (reference sequence). CDR3 length: 16 residues. CDR3 in DNA: TGTGCCAGTAGTATAGGAGGAACAGGGCGGACCGGGGAGCTGTTTTTT. It translates to CASSIGGTGRTGELFF. Together with reference TRBV19 and TRBJ2-2, the CDR3 gives the full variable domain: DGGITQSPKYLFRKEGQNVTLSCEQNLNHDAMYWYRQDPGQGLRLIYYSQIVNDFQKGDIAEGYSVSREKKESFPLTVTSAQKNPTAFYLCASSIGGTGRTGELFFGEGSRLTVL.

The V call is TRBV7-2, the J call TRBJ1-1; TRBD1 is a possible D gene (6 bases). The CDR3 sequence is 14 residues long. V lost 4 bases to trimming and J lost 6 bases, with 15 bases between them. Germline V gives CDR1 SGHTA, CDR2 FQGNSA. The CDR3 DNA follows: TGTGCCAGCAGCTCGAACAGACAGGTAGCTGAAGCTTTCTTT. This sequence encodes CASSSNRQVAEAFF.

This clonotype was detected ten times or more. The rearrangement links TRBV7-3 to TRBJ2-1; D might be TRBD2 (5 bases). From germline, CDR1 is SGHTA and CDR2 FQGTGA. Trimming cost V 4 bases and J 3 bases, with 13 bases left between them. The CDR3 contains 15 residues. The CDR3 is CASSYRRAGYNEQFF. The DNA for the CDR3 is TGTGCCAGCAGCTACCGAAGGGCGGGCTACAATGAGCAGTTCTTC.

The sample holds many counts of this clonotype. V usage is TRBV6-5 and J usage is TRBJ2-7; D ambiguous. V gave up 4 bases and J gave up 3 bases, with 10 bases separating them. In germline, CDR1 is MNHEY, CDR2 SVGAGI. The CDR3 runs 13 residues. CDR3 sequence (DNA): TGTGCCAGCAGTTCCGGGTTCGACTACGAGCAGTACGTC. Its protein is CASSSGFDYEQYV.

This chain links TRBV3-1 with TRBJ2-7; tentatively, D is TRBD1 (6 bases). Germline CDR1 LGHDT, CDR2 YNNKEL (reference sequence). Trimming stripped 1 base from V and 3 bases from J, with 13 bases between. The CDR3 has 15 residues. The DNA for the CDR3 is TGTGCCAGCAGCCAAGGAATCGAACAGGGCTACGAGCAGTACGTC. Encoded protein: CASSQGIEQGYEQYV.

CDR3 in DNA: TGTGCCAGCTCACCAACCAATAGGGACTATGGCTACACCTTC. This translates into CASSPTNRDYGYTF. The rearrangement joins TRBV18 to TRBJ1-2; D is undetermined. Germline CDR1 reads KGHSH; CDR2 reads LQKENI. V shed 2 bases and J shed 3 bases, with 10 bases lying between them. The CDR3 is made up of 14 amino acids.

V is TRBV5-1 and J is TRBJ2-3; D call uncertain. Germline lookup yields CDR1 SGHRS and CDR2 YFSETQ. V was clipped by 3 bases and J by 1 base, with 12 bases between them. The CDR3 has 15 residues. The CDR3 DNA is TGCGCCAGCAGCTGGACGGGCTCCGGCACAGATACGCAGTATTTT. It codes for CASSWTGSGTDTQYF.